This entry describes one TCR beta chain. Treatment given: oral pan-JAK inhibitor, 5-10 mg twice daily. This record comes from a study of CD8+ T cells in alopecia areata. For the study at large: Among treated patients, oral tofacitinib was administered at 5 to 10 mg twice daily.

Reverse transcription of extracted RNA yielded cDNA, which provided the sequencing template. TCRdb keeps only in-frame clones here, not all; method: immunoSEQ multiplex PCR. The sample has about 210,000 clones, roughly two fifths seen once; the top ten hold under 0.55%. The CDR3 covers 13 residues. The germline V gene encodes CDR1 KGHSH and CDR2 LQKENI. The germline V and J ends were trimmed by 3 bases and 8 bases, with 12 bases remaining between them. The TCR originated in a human donor with alopecia areata. The chain couples TRBV18 to TRBJ2-3, with D uncertain. This specimen consisted of CD4+ T cells sorted from blood, obtained at approximately week 31, from a patient treated with tofacitinib. This chain's CDR3 is CASSPGQDGTQYF. For the CDR3, the DNA is TGTGCCAGCTCACCGGGCCAGGATGGTACGCAGTATTTT.